This TCR beta chain was captured in a study of T cells expressing NK-cell markers. TCRdb re-called the 5' RACE reads and catalogs CDR3 proteins one per entry, DNA excluded. The table for this sample gives 500,000 to 600,000 distinct CDR3 sequences. Germline V gene sequence: CDR1 MNHEY, CDR2 SVGEGT. This CDR3 is built from 17 residues. The clonotype comes from a man in his late teens or twenties in good health. The sequencing input was blood T cells: a sorted CD56 or NKG2C T cell subset, CD4+ or CD8+ T cells, or bulk PBMC T cells (not recorded which). This rearrangement joins TRBV6-2 or TRBV6-3 to TRBJ2-2; absent DNA, TCRdb's TRBD2 call cannot be checked. This CDR3 reads CASSYYRVGGSTGELFF.